This is a list of T cell receptor beta chains from one sample in a study of cytomegalovirus exposure and HLA in healthy donors. Clones were sequenced by immunoSEQ multiplex PCR, and TCRdb holds only the in-frame ones, with some missing. This table has 170,000 or so clones, around 72% appearing once. The sample comprised PBMCs. These receptors were collected from a woman between 45 and 60 years old in good health and CMV-seropositive. CDR3s include the opening cysteine and the closing phenylalanine or tryptophan. A D gene is named only where the DNA matches it firmly. Some rows have no size entry. The others give once, few or many, or a class for an expanded clone.

V gene,J gene,D gene,clone size,CDR3 protein,CDR3 DNA
TRBV28,TRBJ2-4,TRBD1,.,CASSSSGTGLAKNSQYF,TGTGCCAGCAGTTCCTCTGGGACAGGGCTAGCCAAAAACAGTCAGTACTTC
TRBV7-9,TRBJ2-1,TRBD2,.,CASSTGTSGGDEQFF,TGTGCCAGCAGTACCGGGACTAGCGGGGGCGATGAGCAGTTCTTC
TRBV9,TRBJ1-2,.,.,CASSVSGMPNYGYTF,TGTGCCAGCAGCGTCTCAGGGATGCCTAACTATGGCTACACCTTC
TRBV11-3,TRBJ2-7,TRBD1,.,CASSLRTGLLHEQYF,TGTGCCAGCAGCCTGAGGACAGGGCTTCTTCACGAGCAGTACTTC
TRBV5-1,TRBJ2-7,.,once,CASSSQQGPFYEQYF,TGCGCCAGCAGCTCCCAACAGGGCCCTTTTTACGAGCAGTACTTC
TRBV19,TRBJ1-5,.,.,CASSRTRTEPTQPQHF,TGTGCCAGTAGTCGTACGAGGACAGAGCCAACTCAGCCCCAGCATTTT
TRBV7-2,TRBJ1-4,.,.,CASSLESGEKLFF,TGTGCCAGCAGCTTAGAGAGCGGGGAAAAACTGTTTTTT
TRBV19,TRBJ1-4,TRBD1,few,CASSIVSGGFEKLFF,TGTGCCAGTAGTATAGTTTCAGGGGGATTTGAAAAACTGTTTTTT
TRBV11-2,TRBJ1-2,TRBD1,.,CASSLAGGYGYTF,TGTGCCAGCAGCTTAGCAGGGGGCTATGGCTACACCTTC
TRBV9,TRBJ2-7,.,.,CASSPPAPDFHEQYF,TGTGCCAGCAGCCCCCCCGCCCCGGACTTCCACGAGCAGTACTTC
TRBV9,TRBJ1-5,.,.,CASGTVEPQHF,TGTGCCAGCGGAACAGTGGAGCCCCAGCATTTT
TRBV5-4,TRBJ1-1,.,.,CASSLSGVTEAFF,TGTGCCAGCAGCCTGTCGGGGGTCACTGAAGCTTTCTTT
TRBV4-2,TRBJ1-1,.,.,CASSQDLGRGLGAFF,TGTGCCAGCAGCCAAGATCTAGGACGGGGACTGGGAGCTTTCTTT
TRBV5-1,TRBJ2-1,TRBD2,.,CASSDQREGQFF,TGCGCCAGCAGCGACCAGCGGGAGGGGCAGTTCTTC
TRBV4-3,TRBJ2-1,TRBD2,.,CASSQVQGLASSREQFF,TGCGCCAGCAGCCAGGTGCAGGGACTAGCTAGCAGCAGGGAGCAGTTCTTC
TRBV28,TRBJ1-1,.,.,CASSGMMNTEAFF,TGTGCCAGCAGCGGGATGATGAACACTGAAGCTTTCTTT
TRBV19,TRBJ2-5,.,.,CASSITGRPPQETQYF,TGTGCCAGTAGTATAACAGGACGGCCCCCCCAAGAGACCCAGTACTTC
TRBV29-1,TRBJ2-1,TRBD1,.,CSAVRGTGSGEQFF,TGCAGCGCCGTGAGGGGGACAGGGTCGGGTGAGCAGTTCTTC
TRBV30,TRBJ1-1,.,.,CAYKGNANTEAFF,TGTGCCTACAAGGGGAACGCGAACACTGAAGCTTTCTTT
TRBV25-1,TRBJ1-2,.,.,CASSEALGAGGGGYTF,TGTGCCAGCAGTGAGGCACTAGGGGCCGGTGGGGGGGGCTACACCTTC
TRBV7-2,TRBJ1-1,.,few,CASSSRVNTEAFF,TGTGCCAGCAGTTCTCGCGTGAACACTGAAGCTTTCTTT
TRBV4-3,TRBJ2-6,.,.,CASSQTGPTGANGLTF,TGCGCCAGCAGCCAAACAGGGCCAACTGGGGCCAACGGCCTGACTTTC
TRBV5-1,TRBJ2-1,TRBD2,.,CASSLTVAGSYNEQFF,TGCGCCAGCAGCTTGACGGTAGCGGGGTCCTACAATGAGCAGTTCTTC
TRBV27,TRBJ1-4,.,.,CASSSGYIPGGDLEKLFF,TGTGCCAGCAGTTCTGGGTATATTCCAGGCGGGGATTTAGAAAAACTGTTTTTT
TRBV7-2,TRBJ2-1,.,.,CASSFTGIADEQFF,TGTGCCAGCAGCTTTACAGGGATAGCTGATGAGCAGTTCTTC
TRBV7-2,TRBJ1-2,TRBD1,.,CASSFRNRDSYGYTF,TGTGCCAGCAGCTTTCGGAACCGGGACAGTTATGGCTACACCTTC
TRBV21-1,TRBJ2-7,.,few,CAGLDSVYEQYF,TGTGCCGGGTTGGACAGTGTTTACGAGCAGTACTTC
TRBV27,TRBJ2-1,TRBD2,.,CASSLQRGTYNEQFF,TGTGCCAGCAGTTTACAGCGGGGGACCTACAATGAGCAGTTCTTC
TRBV9,TRBJ2-5,.,.,CASSLRGNGETQYF,TGTGCCAGCAGCCTCAGGGGCAATGGAGAGACCCAGTACTTC
TRBV10-2,TRBJ2-1,TRBD2,.,CASRSSGTGNEQFF,TGCGCCAGCAGATCTAGCGGGACGGGCAATGAGCAGTTCTTC
TRBV4-3,TRBJ1-4,TRBD1,.,CASSLDRGQGVKLFF,TGCGCCAGCAGCTTAGATAGGGGACAGGGGGTAAAACTGTTTTTT
TRBV2,TRBJ2-7,TRBD2,.,CASTGDGGNSYEQYF,TGTGCCAGCACCGGAGACGGGGGGAACTCCTACGAGCAGTACTTC
TRBV18,TRBJ1-1,TRBD1,.,CASSPDRRPEGFF,TGTGCCAGCTCACCGGACAGGCGCCCCGAGGGTTTCTTT
TRBV5-1,TRBJ1-3,.,few,CASSLVADSGNTIYF,TGCGCCAGCAGCTTGGTGGCAGACTCTGGAAACACCATATATTTT
TRBV7-2,TRBJ1-2,TRBD1,.,CASSARDRGQGGYTF,TGTGCCAGCAGCGCCCGGGACAGGGGGCAAGGTGGCTACACCTTC
TRBV11-3,TRBJ2-7,TRBD2,.,CASSSERLAVTTYEQYF,TGTGCCAGCAGCTCGGAACGACTAGCGGTGACAACCTACGAGCAGTACTTC
TRBV6-5,TRBJ1-1,.,.,CATSRPGKAEAFF,TGTGCCACCTCCCGGCCAGGGAAGGCTGAAGCTTTCTTT
TRBV11-1,TRBJ2-1,.,.,CASSSDSYNEQFF,TGTGCCAGCAGCTCAGACAGCTACAATGAGCAGTTCTTC
TRBV20-1,TRBJ2-7,TRBD1,.,CSASYRGLNF,TGCAGTGCTAGCTACAGGGGTTTAAACTTC
TRBV6-1,TRBJ1-1,.,.,CASSESVRGNTEAFF,TGTGCCAGCAGTGAAAGTGTAAGGGGAAACACTGAAGCTTTCTTT
TRBV11-3,TRBJ1-1,TRBD1,.,CASSLGQGDLNTEAFF,TGTGCCAGCAGCTTAGGGCAGGGGGACTTGAACACTGAAGCTTTCTTT
TRBV4-1,TRBJ2-7,TRBD2,.,CASSQVSLAGGVGNEQYF,TGCGCCAGCAGCCAAGTCAGTCTAGCGGGAGGAGTTGGGAACGAGCAGTACTTC
TRBV7-9,TRBJ2-7,.,.,CASSSRTPGTIDYEQYF,TGTGCCAGCAGCTCGCGAACTCCCGGGACAATCGACTACGAGCAGTACTTC
TRBV30,TRBJ1-3,.,.,CAWMPGGTGNTIYF,TGTGCCTGGATGCCCGGAGGGACTGGAAACACCATATATTTT
TRBV14,TRBJ2-3,.,few,CASSQDLRASLSTDTQYF,TGTGCCAGCAGCCAAGATCTCCGGGCTAGCCTCAGCACAGATACGCAGTATTTT
TRBV10-3,TRBJ2-5,.,.,CAISESGSGSGRETQYF,TGTGCCATCAGTGAGTCGGGGAGCGGATCAGGGAGGGAGACCCAGTACTTC
TRBV5-6,TRBJ2-3,.,.,CASSSAPLRERDTQYF,TGTGCCAGCAGCTCAGCTCCCCTCCGGGAGAGGGATACGCAGTATTTT
TRBV7-2,TRBJ2-7,TRBD1,.,CASSSRGQGGGEQYF,TGTGCCAGCAGCTCTCGCGGACAGGGGGGGGGCGAGCAGTACTTC
TRBV7-2,TRBJ2-7,.,.,CASSLSPGAYEQYF,TGTGCCAGCAGCTTATCCCCAGGGGCCTACGAGCAGTACTTC
TRBV30,TRBJ1-1,.,once,CAWGTITEAFF,TGTGCCTGGGGGACTATCACTGAAGCTTTCTTT
TRBV2,TRBJ2-2,.,once,CASKAGFTGELFF,TGTGCCAGCAAAGCAGGGTTCACCGGGGAGCTGTTTTTT
TRBV19,TRBJ2-1,TRBD2,few,CASSATSASDEQFF,TGTGCCAGTAGTGCTACTAGCGCCAGCGATGAGCAGTTCTTC
TRBV28,TRBJ1-1,.,.,CASSAGAGEAFF,TGTGCCAGCAGTGCAGGGGCAGGTGAAGCTTTCTTT